The text below deals with one T cell receptor (beta chain). Its target is not known. These data are taken from a study of post-analysis software for immune sequencing data. Study-level points and caveats: About five TRBV segments occurring more often in patients than controls included TRBV5-6, TRBV5-1 and TRBV20-1. Multiple sclerosis was associated with a significant reduction in normalized Chao1 diversity relative to controls.

Tagging with unique molecular identifiers was a feature of the TCR beta cDNA libraries. T cells numbering roughly 1 to 10 million yielded roughly 0.5 million cDNA molecules. TCRdb called the PCR reads again in MiXCR, with one record for every CDR3 protein. The sample holds roughly 800,000 distinct CDR3 sequences, roughly 27% seen once. V was clipped by 3 bases and J by 4 bases; unmatched bases: 5. Germline V lookup: CDR1 MNHEY, CDR2 SMNVEV (reference sequence). This CDR3 has 14 residues. The TCR was taken from a girl aged 10-17 years with multiple sclerosis. The chain carries TRBV27 and TRBJ2-5; 7 nucleotides match TRBD1. Sequencing input: blood. In nucleotides, the CDR3 is TGTGCCAGCAGTTTCTCCCGGACAGGAGAGACCCAGTACTTC. It yields the protein CASSFSRTGETQYF.